This record looks at one T cell receptor (beta chain) sequence and its context. The table came from immunoSEQ multiplex PCR; TCRdb's copy has only in-frame clones and leaves some out. The repertoire holds hundreds of thousands of clones, with 92% as singletons. CD8 cells classed as naive were CD45RO-negative and positively selected for CCR7, excluding terminally differentiated effector memory CD45RA+ cells. The CDR3 covers 15 residues. CDR1 and CDR2 (germline): PRHDT, FYEKMQ (reference sequence). Trimming stripped 3 bases from V and 1 base from J, with 12 bases between. This specimen comes from a study of shared clonotypes between healthy human individuals.

The clonotype was recovered from a man aged 25-45 years in good health. Sequencing was performed on naive CD8+ T cells sorted from blood. This chain uses TRBV13 with TRBJ2-5; TRBD1 or TRBD2 may be the D gene (5 bases each). The CDR3, as DNA: TGTGCCAGCAGCTTGTCCGGGACCCCCCAAGAGACCCAGTACTTC. It codes for CASSLSGTPQETQYF. The variable domain in full, completed from reference TRBV13 and TRBJ2-5, reads AAGVIQSPRHLIKEKRETATLKCYPIPRHDTVYWYQQGPGQDPQFLISFYEKMQSDKGSIPDRFSAQQFSDYHSELNMSSLELGDSALYFCASSLSGTPQETQYFGPGTRLLVL.